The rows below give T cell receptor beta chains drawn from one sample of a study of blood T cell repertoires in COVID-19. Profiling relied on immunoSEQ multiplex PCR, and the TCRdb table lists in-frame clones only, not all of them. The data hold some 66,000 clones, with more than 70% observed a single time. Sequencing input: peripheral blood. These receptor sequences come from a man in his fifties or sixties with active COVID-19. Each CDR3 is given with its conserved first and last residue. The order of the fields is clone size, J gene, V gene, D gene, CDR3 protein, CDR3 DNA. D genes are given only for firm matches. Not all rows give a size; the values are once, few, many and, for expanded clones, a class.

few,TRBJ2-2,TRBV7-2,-,CASTTRSTGELFF,TGTGCCAGCACCACGCGGAGCACCGGGGAGCTGTTTTTT
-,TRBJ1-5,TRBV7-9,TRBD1,CASSSGQGGQPQHF,TGTGCCAGCAGCTCCGGACAGGGAGGTCAGCCCCAGCATTTT
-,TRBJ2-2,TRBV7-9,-,CASSDRNRGTGELFF,TGTGCCAGCAGCGATCGTAACCGAGGAACCGGGGAGCTGTTTTTT
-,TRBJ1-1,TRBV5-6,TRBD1,CASSFTDRDTEAFF,TGTGCCAGCAGCTTCACGGACAGGGACACTGAAGCTTTCTTT
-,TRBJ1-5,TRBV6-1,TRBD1,CASSGTAGQGTGARQPQHF,TGTGCCAGCAGTGGGACAGCGGGACAGGGGACAGGGGCCAGGCAGCCCCAGCATTTT
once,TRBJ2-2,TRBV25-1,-,CASRQVNTGELFF,TGTGCCAGCAGACAGGTCAACACCGGGGAGCTGTTTTTT
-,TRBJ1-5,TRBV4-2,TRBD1,CASSQGGTGFNQPQHF,TGTGCCAGCAGCCAAGGTGGGACAGGGTTCAATCAGCCCCAGCATTTT
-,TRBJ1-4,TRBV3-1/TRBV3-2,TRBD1,CASSPGTVRGQKLFF,TGTGCCAGCAGCCCGGGGACAGTCCGTGGGCAAAAACTGTTTTTT
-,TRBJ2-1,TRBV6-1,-,CASSEGQNSGNEQFF,TGTGCCAGCAGTGAAGGACAGAACTCAGGGAATGAGCAGTTCTTC
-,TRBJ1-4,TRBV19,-,CASSSWADSRRNEKLFF,TGTGCCAGTAGTTCATGGGCCGATTCGAGAAGAAATGAAAAACTGTTTTTT
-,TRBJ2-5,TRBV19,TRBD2,CASSRGLGGSETQYF,TGTGCCAGTAGTAGGGGACTAGGGGGGAGTGAGACCCAGTACTTC
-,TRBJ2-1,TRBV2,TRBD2,CASSVAGGSHNEQFF,TGTGCCAGCAGTGTAGCGGGGGGGTCCCACAATGAGCAGTTCTTC
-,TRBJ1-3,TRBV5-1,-,CASSPEATRAGNTIYF,TGCGCCAGCAGCCCTGAAGCAACTCGAGCTGGAAACACCATATATTTT
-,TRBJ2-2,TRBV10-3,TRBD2,CAISDTGGPNTGELFF,TGTGCCATCAGTGATACGGGAGGGCCGAACACCGGGGAGCTGTTTTTT
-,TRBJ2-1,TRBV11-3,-,CASSLGRGNEQFF,TGTGCCAGCAGCTTGGGCAGGGGCAATGAGCAGTTCTTC
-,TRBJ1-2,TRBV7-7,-,CASSCRQDYTF,TGTGCCAGCAGCTGCAGACAAGACTACACCTTC
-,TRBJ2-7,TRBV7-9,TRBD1,CASSLTGGASYEQYF,TGTGCCAGCAGCCTGACAGGGGGGGCCTCCTACGAGCAGTACTTC
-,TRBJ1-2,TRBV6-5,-,CASSNPRDIRGGYTF,TGTGCCAGCAGTAACCCCCGGGACATACGGGGTGGCTACACCTTC
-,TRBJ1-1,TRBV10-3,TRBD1,CAIRETGVNTEAFF,TGTGCCATCAGGGAGACAGGGGTGAACACTGAAGCTTTCTTT
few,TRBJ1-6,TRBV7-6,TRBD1,CASSSGTGVGSPLHF,TGTGCCAGCAGCTCCGGGACAGGGGTTGGTTCACCCCTCCACTTT
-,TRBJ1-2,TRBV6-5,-,CASSDGGLYGYTF,TGTGCCTCCAGCGACGGGGGGCTCTATGGCTACACCTTC
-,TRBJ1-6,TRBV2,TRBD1,CASQRQGVASPLHF,TGTGCCTCCCAGCGACAGGGGGTAGCCTCACCCCTCCACTTT
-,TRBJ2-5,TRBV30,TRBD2,CAWRREGLETQYF,TGTGCCTGGAGGAGGGAGGGCCTCGAGACCCAGTACTTC
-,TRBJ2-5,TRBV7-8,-,CASSPRDTGGETQYF,TGTGCCAGCAGCCCCCGAGACACTGGCGGGGAGACCCAGTACTTC
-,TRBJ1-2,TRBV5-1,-,CASSLDGGVGGYTF,TGCGCCAGCAGCTTAGACGGAGGGGTCGGAGGCTACACCTTC
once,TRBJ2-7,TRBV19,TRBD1,CASSIRTGVEESYEQYF,TGTGCCAGTAGTATCAGGACAGGGGTGGAAGAAAGCTACGAGCAGTACTTC
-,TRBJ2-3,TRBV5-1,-,CASSWRTTTVTDTQYF,TGCGCCAGCAGCTGGCGAACTACGACAGTGACAGATACGCAGTATTTT
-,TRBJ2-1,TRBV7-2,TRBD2,CASSLRTSVNNEQFF,TGTGCCAGCAGCTTGAGGACTAGCGTAAACAATGAGCAGTTCTTC
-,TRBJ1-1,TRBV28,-,CASILDRRGEAFF,TGTGCCAGCATCCTGGACCGGCGGGGTGAAGCTTTCTTT
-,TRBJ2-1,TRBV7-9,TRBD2,CASSPGGGIAYNEQFF,TGTGCCAGCAGCCCCGGGGGGGGAATCGCCTACAATGAGCAGTTCTTC
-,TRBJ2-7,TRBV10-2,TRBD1,CASTQGAYEQYF,TGCGCCAGCACACAGGGGGCCTACGAGCAGTACTTC
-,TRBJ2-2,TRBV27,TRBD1,CASSHRDRGTGELFF,TGTGCCAGCAGTCACCGGGACAGGGGCACCGGGGAGCTGTTTTTT
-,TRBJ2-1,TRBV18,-,CASSPGHFEDEQFF,TGTGCCAGCTCACCGGGACACTTCGAGGATGAGCAGTTCTTC
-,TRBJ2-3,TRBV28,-,CASSRLSLGTDTQYF,TGTGCCAGCAGTCGGTTGAGTCTGGGCACAGATACGCAGTATTTT
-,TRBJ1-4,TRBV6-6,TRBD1,CASVSGQGDEKLFF,TGTGCCAGCGTGTCGGGACAGGGAGATGAAAAACTGTTTTTT
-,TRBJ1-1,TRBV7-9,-,CASSLGGGQNTEAFF,TGTGCCAGCAGCTTAGGGGGAGGTCAGAACACTGAAGCTTTCTTT
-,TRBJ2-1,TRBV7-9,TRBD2,CASSDWTGTSETNEQFF,TGTGCCAGCAGTGATTGGACCGGGACTAGCGAAACGAATGAGCAGTTCTTC
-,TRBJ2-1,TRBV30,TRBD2,CAWSVRLAGAHEQFF,TGTGCCTGGAGTGTTCGGCTAGCGGGAGCCCATGAGCAGTTCTTC
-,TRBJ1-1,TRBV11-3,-,CASSPFPGEAFF,TGTGCCAGCAGCCCCTTTCCGGGGGAAGCTTTCTTT
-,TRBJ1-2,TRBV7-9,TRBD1,CASSSGQGRTYGYTF,TGTGCCAGCAGCTCCGGACAGGGGAGGACCTATGGCTACACCTTC
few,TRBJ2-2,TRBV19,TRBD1,CASSGVGTGRTGELFF,TGTGCCAGTAGTGGGGTCGGGACAGGTCGGACCGGGGAGCTGTTTTTT
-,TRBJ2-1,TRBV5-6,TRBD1,CASSPWTGGYNEQFF,TGTGCCAGCAGCCCCTGGACAGGGGGATACAATGAGCAGTTCTTC
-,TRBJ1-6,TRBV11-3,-,CASSTREGSPLHF,TGTGCCAGCAGCACTAGAGAAGGTTCACCCCTCCACTTT
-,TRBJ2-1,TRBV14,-,CASSQDRNGMPLGRYNEQFF,TGTGCCAGCAGCCAAGATCGGAACGGGATGCCTCTGGGAAGATACAATGAGCAGTTCTTC
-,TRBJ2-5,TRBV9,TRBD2,CASSVAPGGRETQYF,TGTGCCAGCAGCGTTGCCCCGGGGGGGCGTGAGACCCAGTACTTC
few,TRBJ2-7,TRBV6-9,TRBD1,CASSPKRGQGVPYEQYF,TGTGCCAGCAGCCCTAAGCGGGGACAGGGGGTACCCTACGAGCAGTACTTC
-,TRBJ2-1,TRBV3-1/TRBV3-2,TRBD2,CASRRGGEQFF,TGTGCCAGCAGGCGGGGGGGTGAGCAGTTCTTC
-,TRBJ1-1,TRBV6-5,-,CASRDSPFVAFF,TGTGCCAGCAGGGACAGCCCATTTGTCGCTTTCTTT
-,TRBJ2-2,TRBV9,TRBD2,CASSVSGRGTGELFF,TGTGCCAGCAGCGTGAGCGGGAGAGGAACCGGGGAGCTGTTTTTT
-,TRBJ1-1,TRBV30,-,CAWSSAATTEAFF,TGTGCCTGGAGTTCAGCGGCCACCACTGAAGCTTTCTTT
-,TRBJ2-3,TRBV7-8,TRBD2,CASNTGLSTDTQYF,TGTGCCAGCAACACGGGACTAAGCACAGATACGCAGTATTTT
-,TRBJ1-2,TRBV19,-,CASRRQVSEYGYTF,TGTGCCAGTAGAAGACAGGTATCGGAATATGGCTACACCTTC
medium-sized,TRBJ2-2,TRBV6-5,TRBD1,CASRPGTDTGELFF,TGTGCCAGCAGACCCGGGACAGACACCGGGGAGCTGTTTTTT
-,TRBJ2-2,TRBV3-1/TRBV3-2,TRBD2,CASSLGTSAGELFF,TGTGCCAGCAGCCTCGGGACTAGCGCCGGGGAGCTGTTTTTT
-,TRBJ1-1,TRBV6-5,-,CASSSMTGNTEAFF,TGTGCCAGCAGTTCTATGACTGGGAACACTGAAGCTTTCTTT
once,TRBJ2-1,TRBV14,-,CASSQNPRRDNEQFF,TGTGCCAGCAGCCAGAACCCACGGAGGGACAATGAGCAGTTCTTC
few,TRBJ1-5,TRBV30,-,CAWSSGGQPQHF,TGTGCCTGGAGTTCCGGCGGGCAGCCCCAGCATTTT
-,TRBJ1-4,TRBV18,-,CASSQDRQNEKLFF,TGTGCCAGCTCACAGGACAGACAAAATGAAAAACTGTTTTTT
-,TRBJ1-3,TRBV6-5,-,CASTAQQGNTIYF,TGTGCCAGCACCGCCCAGCAGGGGAACACCATATATTTT